The sequence of this TCR beta chain was determined in a study of monozygotic twins with inflammatory bowel disease. CDR1 and CDR2 (germline): DFQATT, SNEGSKA (reference sequence). The CDR3 extends over 12 amino acids. TCRdb re-called the 5' RACE reads; every CDR3 protein appears as one record, without DNA. The sample table sets out some 330,000 distinct CDR3 sequences. This chain uses TRBV20-1 with TRBJ2-1. Material for sequencing was blood. The TCR comes from a human donor with ulcerative colitis or Crohn's disease, or a healthy co-twin of an affected twin (not recorded which). CDR3 protein: CSASMGNNEQFF.